Sequencing of this T cell receptor (beta chain) was carried out in a study of blood T cell repertoires in COVID-19. Overall study: The samples span acute and convalescent COVID-19 from the United States, Italy and Spain.

The method was immunoSEQ multiplex PCR; TCRdb's version includes in-frame clones alone and lacks a portion of them. The sample lists roughly 220,000 clones; around 86% were seen once. Between the trimmed V and J ends, which lost 2 bases and 6 bases, there was a span of 12 bases. Per the germline V gene, CDR1 is WSHSY and CDR2 is SAAADI. This CDR3 has 14 amino acids. Material: PBMCs or T cells enriched from blood (not recorded which). This sequence was found in a woman between 40 and 50 years old with acute COVID-19. The chain employs TRBV10-2 and TRBJ2-3; D perhaps matches TRBD1 (6 bases). CDR3 protein: CASSEEGEMDTQYF. The DNA for the CDR3 is TGCGCCAGCAGTGAGGAGGGGGAAATGGATACGCAGTATTTT.